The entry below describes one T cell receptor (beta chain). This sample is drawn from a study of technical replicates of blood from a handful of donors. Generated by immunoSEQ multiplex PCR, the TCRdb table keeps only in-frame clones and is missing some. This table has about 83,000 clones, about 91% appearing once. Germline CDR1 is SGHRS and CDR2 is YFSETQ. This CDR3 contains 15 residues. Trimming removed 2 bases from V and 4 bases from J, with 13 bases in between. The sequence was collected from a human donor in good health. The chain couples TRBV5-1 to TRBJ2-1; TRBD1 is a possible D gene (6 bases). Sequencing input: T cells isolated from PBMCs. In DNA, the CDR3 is TGCGCCAGCAGCTTTGGGGACATACTGTACAATGAGCAGTTCTTC. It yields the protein CASSFGDILYNEQFF.